The 17 T cell receptor beta chains in this list originate from one sample, sequenced in a study of cytomegalovirus exposure and HLA in healthy donors. The primer mix had 60 Vbeta and 13 Jbeta primers. Produced via immunoSEQ multiplex PCR; TCRdb's table is partial and in-frame only. The table has over 100,000 clones, under 85% seen once. Sequencing was carried out using PBMCs. The source of these receptors is a middle-aged man in good health and CMV-seropositive.

The DNA of the CDR3 is TGTGCCAGCAGTTTATCTCGAAATTGGGGCTTTACCGGGGAGCTGTTTTTT. Residues: CASSLSRNWGFTGELFF. V gene TRBV27 combines with J gene TRBJ2-2, with D tentatively TRBD1 (5 bases). Trimming removed 0 bases from V and 5 bases from J, with 16 bases in between. The CDR3 totals 17 residues. The V gene's germline CDR1 is MNHEY and CDR2 SMNVEV (reference sequence).

This clone appeared a single time. The genes are TRBV5-1 and TRBJ2-7; D perhaps matches TRBD1 (5 bases). Trimming shortened V by 5 bases and J by 5 bases, and 17 bases separated the two germline ends. The CDR3 loop spans 14 amino acids. CDR1 is SGHRS and CDR2 is YFSETQ in the germline V gene. The CDR3 region is CASSPGGATDEQYF. For the CDR3, the DNA is TGCGCCAGCAGTCCGGGTGGGGCTACGGACGAGCAGTACTTC.

The V and J genes are TRBV2 and TRBJ1-1; possible D gene TRBD1, 6 bases. The CDR3 is 15 residues long. In germline, CDR1 is SNHLY, CDR2 FYNNEI. V lost 8 bases to trimming and J lost 5 bases, with 21 bases between them. The CDR3 bases are TGTGCCAGCGGGGGGGCAGGCCCCCTCGGGACTGAAGCTTTCTTT. Residues: CASGGAGPLGTEAFF. The whole variable domain, remainder taken from reference TRBV2 and TRBJ1-1, is EPEVTQTPSHQVTQMGQEVILRCVPISNHLYFYWYRQILGQKVEFLVSFYNNEISEKSEIFDDQFSVERPDGSNFTLKIRSTKLEDSAMYFCASGGAGPLGTEAFFGQGTRLTVV.

The chain links TRBV6-6 to TRBJ1-6; 8 bases line up with TRBD1. Germline loops: CDR1 MNHNY, CDR2 SVGAGI (reference sequence). The CDR3 covers 15 residues. The V gene end was trimmed by 0 bases and the J gene end by 6 bases; junction bases not matched to a gene: 1. The CDR3 loop reads CASSYSRGPNSPLHF. In nucleotides, the CDR3 is TGTGCCAGCAGTTACTCCAGGGGGCCTAATTCACCCCTCCACTTT.

The chain couples TRBV28 to TRBJ1-5; a weak D match, TRBD1 (6 bases). Germline CDR1 and CDR2: MDHEN and SYDVKM. The germline V and J ends were trimmed by 2 bases and 1 base, with 9 bases remaining between them. The CDR3 loop spans 15 amino acids. The CDR3 spells CASSLRQGSNQPQHF. CDR3 bases: TGTGCCAGCAGTTTAAGGCAGGGGAGCAATCAGCCCCAGCATTTT.

The rearrangement uses TRBV9 and TRBJ1-6; TRBD1 agrees at 7 bases. Trimming cost V 0 bases and J 10 bases; bases outside gene matches: 10. The germline V gene has CDR1 SGDLS and CDR2 YYNGEE. The CDR3 consists of 16 residues. The DNA for the CDR3 is TGTGCCAGCAGCGTAGGCCTCACAGGGGTTGACTCACCCCTCCACTTT. This encodes CASSVGLTGVDSPLHF.

The chain recombines TRBV7-9 with TRBJ2-1, with 10 nucleotides matching TRBD1. V dropped 1 base and J dropped 0; count of bases not matched to a gene: 0. The CDR3 contains 16 residues. Germline V gene sequence: CDR1 SEHNR, CDR2 FQNEAQ (reference sequence). The CDR3, as DNA: TGTGCCAGCAGCTTAGGGGACAGGGGCTCCTACAATGAGCAGTTCTTC. Protein sequence: CASSLGDRGSYNEQFF.

This chain links TRBV2 with TRBJ2-5, with 7 bases that match TRBD2. V lost 7 bases, J lost 4 bases, and 9 bases stayed unmatched. This CDR3 contains 14 residues. CDR1 and CDR2 (germline): SNHLY, FYNNEI. The CDR3 sequence is CASKGQRDLETQYF. The CDR3 nucleotides read TGTGCCAGCAAGGGTCAGCGGGACTTAGAGACCCAGTACTTC.

This clone was detected once. V is TRBV11-2 and J is TRBJ2-5; 8 nucleotides line up with TRBD1. The ends lost 0 bases at V and 5 bases at J; junction bases unmatched: 11. The CDR3 spans 17 residues. Germline CDR1 and CDR2: SGHAT and FQNNGV. CDR3 residues: CASSLEMRARQGETQYF. DNA of the CDR3: TGTGCCAGCAGCTTAGAGATGAGGGCGCGACAGGGGGAGACCCAGTACTTC.

This chain links TRBV28 with TRBJ2-7; 7 bases match TRBD1. The germline gives CDR1 MDHEN, CDR2 SYDVKM. V dropped 7 bases and J dropped 4; count of bases not matched to a gene: 4. This CDR3 is 12 amino acids long. The CDR3: CASINRGYEQYF. The DNA of the CDR3 is TGTGCCAGCATTAACAGGGGATACGAGCAGTACTTC.

The rearrangement joins TRBV10-3 to TRBJ1-1; 7 bases fit TRBD1. Germline CDR1 reads ENHRY; CDR2 reads SYGVKD. The CDR3 runs 13 residues. Trimming cost V 9 bases and J 4 bases; bases outside gene matches: 8. CDR3 sequence: CAIADREVTEAFF. The CDR3 DNA sequence: TGTGCCATTGCCGACAGGGAGGTCACTGAAGCTTTCTTT.

The chain uses TRBV6-6 and TRBJ2-2; D uncertain. The CDR3 extends over 14 amino acids. CDR1 and CDR2 (germline): MNHNY, SVGAGI (reference sequence). V lost 8 bases and J 4 bases, leaving 14 bases between the germline ends. The CDR3 sequence: CASGGAHLTGELFF. The CDR3 coding sequence is TGTGCCAGCGGCGGCGCACATCTCACCGGGGAGCTGTTTTTT.

This clone was recorded once. The chain couples TRBV5-6 to TRBJ2-7; D perhaps matches TRBD1 (5 bases). The CDR3 is made up of 14 amino acids. Trimming left V 2 bases short and J 2 bases short, with 11 bases between. CDR1 is SGHDT and CDR2 is YYEEEE in the germline V gene. DNA for the CDR3: TGTGCCAGCAGCTTTCGGGCAGGGACCTACGAGCAGTACTTC. Translated: CASSFRAGTYEQYF.

This sequence joins TRBV27 and TRBJ2-5; D call uncertain. The DNA matches TRBJ2-7 better at its end, which makes the J call doubtful. CDR3 length: 10 amino acids. Germline V gene data show CDR1 as MNHEY and CDR2 as SMNVEV (reference sequence). CDR3 bases: TGTGCCAGCAGTCCTCCCGAGCAGTACTTC. Its translation is CASSPPEQYF.

The genes are TRBV15 and TRBJ1-2, with 10 bases lining up with TRBD1. The ends lost 1 base at V and 8 bases at J; junction bases unmatched: 19. CDR1 is LNHNV, CDR2 YYDKDF, per germline (reference sequence). CDR3 size: 19 residues. The CDR3 sequence is CATSRVIRRRQGASSGYTF. CDR3 sequence (DNA): TGTGCCACCAGCAGAGTAATAAGGAGGAGACAGGGGGCCTCTTCCGGCTACACCTTC.

The V gene is TRBV7-3, the J gene TRBJ1-1; TRBD1 is a possible D gene (5 bases). Germline CDR1 reads SGHTA; CDR2 reads FQGTGA. Trimming pared 5 bases from V and 0 bases from J, leaving 16 bases between. The CDR3 runs to 16 residues. The CDR3 here is CASSPVGGGVNTEAFF. In DNA, the CDR3 is TGTGCCAGCAGCCCCGTCGGCGGGGGAGTGAACACTGAAGCTTTCTTT.

V gene TRBV19 combines with J gene TRBJ2-2, with TRBD1 as a possible D gene (5 bases). CDR1 is LNHDA, CDR2 SQIVND, per germline (reference sequence). The V end was cut by 3 bases, the J end by 1 base, with 6 bases between. This CDR3 has 14 residues. CDR3 sequence reads: CASSIQGNTGELFF. The CDR3 coding sequence is TGTGCCAGTAGTATTCAGGGGAACACCGGGGAGCTGTTTTTT.